The 15 T cell receptor beta chains given below trace back to one sample, sequenced in a study of shared clonotypes between healthy human individuals. Measured with immunoSEQ multiplex PCR; TCRdb has only the in-frame clones, and not every one. The sample shows roughly 1.4 million clones, roughly 98.5% of them seen only once. Specimen: naive CD4+ T cells sorted from blood. Subset indicated: CD45RA+ positively selected. The source of these receptors is a man between 25 and 39 years old in good health.

The gene calls are TRBV2 and TRBJ2-6; 7 bases agree with TRBD1. Germline CDR1 is SNHLY and CDR2 is FYNNEI. V trimming: 5 bases; J trimming: 0 bases; junction bases outside the gene matches: 7. The CDR3 covers 17 residues. CDR3 in DNA: TGTGCCAGCAGTTACCCTCACAGGGGCTCTGGGGCCAACGTCCTGACTTTC. It encodes CASSYPHRGSGANVLTF. The complete variable domain, with remaining parts taken from reference TRBV2 and TRBJ2-6, reads EPEVTQTPSHQVTQMGQEVILRCVPISNHLYFYWYRQILGQKVEFLVSFYNNEISEKSEIFDDQFSVERPDGSNFTLKIRSTKLEDSAMYFCASSYPHRGSGANVLTFGAGSRLTVL.

The V call is TRBV15, the J call TRBJ2-3; perhaps TRBD2 as D (5 bases). V was clipped by 0 bases and J by 4 bases, with 8 bases between them. In germline, CDR1 is LNHNV, CDR2 YYDKDF (reference sequence). The CDR3 contains 14 residues. CDR3: CATSRDVGADTQYF. DNA of the CDR3: TGTGCCACCAGCAGAGATGTGGGAGCAGATACGCAGTATTTT.

This chain links TRBV19 with TRBJ2-3; TRBD2 matches 7 bases. With 4 bases clipped from V and 2 bases from J, the junction kept 6 bases outside the gene matches. This CDR3 has 15 residues. The V gene's germline CDR1 is LNHDA and CDR2 SQIVND (reference sequence). The CDR3 loop reads CASSRGGQFTDTQYF. CDR3 bases: TGTGCCAGTAGTAGGGGAGGGCAATTCACAGATACGCAGTATTTT.

This chain uses TRBV9 with TRBJ1-2, with D tentatively TRBD1 (6 bases). CDR3 length: 15 residues. In germline, CDR1 is SGDLS, CDR2 YYNGEE. The V end lost 2 bases, the J end lost 4 bases, and 15 bases lay between the germline ends. The DNA for the CDR3 is TGTGCCAGCAGCGTGAATGACAGGTCCGGCTATGGCTACACCTTC. Encoded protein: CASSVNDRSGYGYTF.

The chain recombines TRBV6-5 with TRBJ2-5, with TRBD1 matching 9 bases. The CDR3 runs 16 residues. Germline-derived CDR1 and CDR2 are MNHEY and SVGAGI. Trimming at V came to 2 bases and at J to 5 bases, leaving 9 bases not matched to a gene. The CDR3, as DNA: TGTGCCAGCAGTTACGGGACAGGGAATGGTATTGAGACCCAGTACTTC. Protein: CASSYGTGNGIETQYF.

Only one count was recorded for this clone. The rearrangement joins TRBV11-3 to TRBJ2-2; tentative D call: TRBD1 (5 bases). From germline, CDR1 is SGHNT and CDR2 YENEEA. There are 15 residues in the CDR3. Trimming shortened V by 2 bases and J by 1 base, and 8 bases separated the two germline ends. This chain's CDR3 is CASSLQGLNTGELFF. The CDR3 DNA sequence: TGTGCCAGCAGCTTACAGGGCTTGAACACCGGGGAGCTGTTTTTT.

This clone appeared once. The chain joins TRBV30 to TRBJ1-5, with D possibly being TRBD1 (6 bases). Germline lookup yields CDR1 GTSNPN and CDR2 SVGIG (reference sequence). With 2 bases removed from V and 5 bases from J, the gap between germline ends came to 10 bases. This CDR3 is built from 13 residues. CDR3 residues: CAWSMAGDQPQHF. CDR3 DNA: TGTGCCTGGAGTATGGCAGGGGATCAGCCCCAGCATTTT.

The chain combines TRBV7-2 with TRBJ2-7; possible D gene TRBD2, 5 bases. This CDR3 spans 15 amino acids. Germline V gene sequence: CDR1 SGHTA, CDR2 FQGNSA. V was cut by 2 bases and J by 3 bases, with 14 bases left in between. For the CDR3, the DNA is TGTGCCAGCAGCTTAAGCTGGGGAGTGCGCTACGAGCAGTACTTC. This encodes CASSLSWGVRYEQYF.

This chain links TRBV2 with TRBJ2-1, with D tentatively TRBD2 (5 bases). This CDR3 contains 17 residues. The V and J ends lost 3 bases and 2 bases respectively, with 17 bases between them. Germline-derived CDR1 and CDR2 are SNHLY and FYNNEI. CDR3 amino acids: CASSDGSGRTTYNEQFF. The CDR3 DNA reads TGTGCCAGCAGTGACGGCAGCGGCAGGACCACCTACAATGAGCAGTTCTTC.

About this clone: The same CDR3 also results from other DNA sequences found in this sample. The gene calls are TRBV5-1 and TRBJ2-7, with 12 nucleotides matching TRBD2. The germline V gene encodes CDR1 SGHRS and CDR2 YFSETQ. The trim removed 2 bases at V and 3 bases at J, leaving 3 bases unmatched. The CDR3 consists of 15 residues. DNA of the CDR3: TGCGCCAGCAGCTTAACACTAGCGGGAGGCTACGAGCAGTACTTC. Encoded protein: CASSLTLAGGYEQYF. Variable domain in full (rest from reference TRBV5-1 and TRBJ2-7): KAGVTQTPRYLIKTRGQQVTLSCSPISGHRSVSWYQQTPGQGLQFLFEYFSETQRNKGNFPGRFSGRQFSNSRSEMNVSTLELGDSALYLCASSLTLAGGYEQYFGPGTRLTVT.

V usage is TRBV5-5 and J usage is TRBJ2-1; 9 bases are a match to TRBD2. V trimming: 3 bases; J trimming: 3 bases; junction bases outside the gene matches: 10. The CDR3 is 17 residues long. Germline V CDR1 and CDR2: SGHKS, YYEKEE (reference sequence). The CDR3 region has the DNA TGTGCCAGCAGCTCAGCGGGGCTAGCGGGATTCTACAATGAGCAGTTCTTC. Translation gives CASSSAGLAGFYNEQFF.

This chain uses TRBV27 with TRBJ1-2, with a tentative D call TRBD1 (5 bases). V was trimmed by 9 bases and J by 4 bases, leaving 15 bases between them. There are 13 residues in the CDR3. Germline V gives CDR1 MNHEY, CDR2 SMNVEV (reference sequence). CDR3 DNA: TGTGCCAGTCGACGGACAACGGGCTATGGCTACACCTTC. Translated, it gives CASRRTTGYGYTF.

V is TRBV27 and J is TRBJ2-7; TRBD1 matches at 10 bases. The CDR3 loop spans 15 amino acids. The germline V gene has CDR1 MNHEY and CDR2 SMNVEV (reference sequence). J was trimmed by 2 bases and V by 6 bases; bases with no gene match: 7. The CDR3 loop is CASRNPGQGTYEQYF. The CDR3 bases are TGTGCCAGCAGAAACCCGGGACAGGGGACCTACGAGCAGTACTTC.

The chain couples TRBV11-2 to TRBJ1-5; no reliable D call. CDR1 and CDR2 from the germline V gene are SGHAT and FQNNGV. V was cut by 9 bases and J by 2 bases, with 11 bases left in between. This CDR3 comprises 13 residues. The CDR3 nucleotides are TGTGCCAGTAGAAAAACGGGCAATCAGCCCCAGCATTTT. This translates into CASRKTGNQPQHF.

This clone appeared a few times. The gene calls are TRBV10-2 and TRBJ1-2; D is ambiguous. CDR3 length: 11 amino acids. Germline CDR1 WSHSY, CDR2 SAAADI. Trimming took 0 bases from V and 6 from J, leaving 2 bases between them. DNA of the CDR3: TGCGCCAGCAGTGAGTCCGATGGCTACACCTTC. This translates into CASSESDGYTF.